This T cell receptor beta chain was identified during a study of cytomegalovirus exposure and HLA in healthy donors. General study points: About 87% or about 30% of the time was how often most TCR beta V segments were productive, according to an earlier analysis.

Points on this clone: Its antigen is currently unknown.

The CDR3 loop spans 15 amino acids. Germline CDR1 and CDR2: LGHNA and YSLEER. V lost 0 bases, J lost 9 bases, and 7 bases stayed unmatched. PCR involved 60 Vbeta and 13 Jbeta primers. The assay was immunoSEQ multiplex PCR, and TCRdb's table has in-frame clones only and misses some. The data hold 90,000 to 150,000 clones, with over 60% observed a single time. Material: PBMCs. The chain uses TRBV4-3 and TRBJ2-1; TRBD2 matches at 8 bases. The TCR sequence derives from a woman in her 30s in good health and CMV-seropositive. The CDR3 DNA follows: TGCGCCAGCAGCCAAGAAGCGGGGGTCGGAGGTGAGCAGTTCTTC. Translated: CASSQEAGVGGEQFF.